Shown below are 22 T cell receptor beta chains from a single sample sequenced in a study of glioma-infiltrating T cells. Amplification of TCR alpha and beta CDR3 regions from RNA used iRepertoire nested multiplex PCR. Using its own MiXCR run on the multiplex PCR reads, TCRdb lists one record per CDR3 protein. The top ten hold 27% of the sample, which has 100,000 to 150,000 distinct CDR3 sequences, 20% to 25% seen once. Specimen: glioma tissue, nonneoplastic brain tissue, or PBMCs (not recorded which). The receptors stem from a human donor with low-grade glioma or glioblastoma, undergoing nonglioma brain surgery, or in good health (not recorded which).

The rearrangement uses TRBV7-9 and TRBJ2-7; possible D gene TRBD1, 6 bases. The CDR3 has 13 residues. Trimming left V 0 bases short and J 5 bases short, with 8 bases between. Germline V gene data show CDR1 as SEHNR and CDR2 as FQNEAQ (reference sequence). The chain's CDR3 is CASSLARGHEQYV. CDR3 nucleotide sequence: TGTGCCAGCAGCTTAGCCAGGGGCCACGAGCAGTACGTC.

This clonotype was seen many times. The V gene is TRBV27, the J gene TRBJ2-2, with 9 bases fitting TRBD1. Germline V CDR1 and CDR2: MNHEY, SMNVEV (reference sequence). Unmatched junction bases numbered 5, after V lost 8 bases and J lost 4 bases. CDR3 size: 14 residues. The CDR3 is CASRRTGATGELFF. The CDR3 coding sequence is TGTGCCAGCCGCAGGACAGGGGCCACCGGGGAGCTGTTTTTT.

This clonotype turned up a few times. CDR3 sequence (DNA): TGTGCCAGCAGCTTAACGGGGGACAGGGGCTACAATGAGCAGTTCTTC. As protein: CASSLTGDRGYNEQFF. V usage is TRBV7-3 and J usage is TRBJ2-1, with TRBD1 matching 10 bases. The J segment lost 3 bases and the V segment lost 0 bases, leaving 2 bases of the junction unmatched. The CDR3 runs to 16 residues. Germline V lookup: CDR1 SGHTA, CDR2 FQGTGA.

Worth noting for this clonotype: Compared with germline, one end of the junction differs, possibly owing to a read error. CDR3 nucleotide sequence: TGTGCCAGCAGATCAGCAGGGTACCAGGAGACCCAGTACTTC. It encodes CASRSAGYQETQYF. This sequence joins TRBV2 and TRBJ2-5, with D perhaps TRBD1 (5 bases). Germline CDR1 and CDR2: SNHLY and FYNNEI. This CDR3 spans 14 amino acids.

This clonotype has only a few counts. This chain connects TRBV4-1 to TRBJ2-2, with a possible D match to TRBD1 (5 bases). Germline CDR1 reads MGHRA; CDR2 reads YSYEKL. V shed 3 bases and J shed 6 bases, with 14 bases lying between them. The CDR3 is 15 amino acids. In DNA, the CDR3 is TGCGCCAGCAGCCATTCGGCAGGGCGACCCGGGGAGCTGTTTTTT. This encodes CASSHSAGRPGELFF.

As concerns this clonotype: This could be a read error, since a much larger clone is one nucleotide away. The rearrangement links TRBV7-2 to TRBJ1-1, with D hard to call. V gave up 3 bases and J gave up 4 bases, with 9 bases separating them. CDR3 length equals 13 residues. Germline V gene lookup returns CDR1 SGHTA and CDR2 FQGNSA. The CDR3 DNA is TGTGCCAGCAGCTTCACGAGTCCCACTGAAGCTTTCTTT. Translating it yields CASSFTSPTEAFF.

Only a few counts were recorded for this clonotype. The J gene is TRBJ1-1, the V gene TRBV29-1, with D perhaps TRBD1 (5 bases). V was pared by 7 bases and J by 1 base, with 13 bases between. The CDR3 is made up of 13 amino acids. Germline-derived CDR1 and CDR2 are SQVTM and ANQGSEA. CDR3: CSAIWGTNTEAFF. DNA for the CDR3: TGCAGCGCGATATGGGGGACGAACACTGAAGCTTTCTTT.

V gene TRBV29-1 combines with J gene TRBJ1-2, with D perhaps TRBD1 (5 bases). The germline V gene has CDR1 SQVTM and CDR2 ANQGSEA. There are 14 residues in the CDR3. Trimming shortened V by 0 bases and J by 5 bases, and 13 bases separated the two germline ends. The CDR3 loop reads CSVEDRAGWYGYTF. Here the CDR3 DNA reads TGCAGCGTTGAAGATCGGGCAGGGTGGTATGGCTACACCTTC.

This clonotype has just one count. CDR3: CASSQFRTDTQYF. Written as DNA, the CDR3 is TGTGCCAGCAGCCAATTCCGGACAGATACGCAGTATTTT. The genes are TRBV3-1 and TRBJ2-3; D remains unclear. V gave up 2 bases and J gave up 3 bases, with 6 bases separating them. Germline lookup yields CDR1 LGHDT and CDR2 YNNKEL (reference sequence). The CDR3 runs 13 residues.

This clonotype has just a few counts. The chain joins TRBV6-4 to TRBJ2-1, with D perhaps being TRBD1 or TRBD2 (5 bases each). V dropped 5 bases and J dropped 8 bases, with 13 bases sitting between them. CDR1 MRHNA and CDR2 SNTAGT come from the germline V gene. The CDR3 extends over 13 amino acids. CDR3: CASSTGPRDEQFF. In nucleotides, the CDR3 is TGTGCCAGCAGTACGGGACCGAGGGATGAGCAGTTCTTC.

This clonotype was seen more than once but under ten times. This chain joins TRBV7-9 and TRBJ2-7; weak D call: TRBD2 (6 bases). V shed 5 bases and J shed 7 bases, with 18 bases lying between them. Per germline, CDR1 SEHNR and CDR2 FQNEAQ (reference sequence). The CDR3 is 14 amino acids. CDR3 loop: CASSLSGRGNEQYV. The DNA of the CDR3 is TGTGCCAGCAGCCTTAGCGGACGGGGCAATGAGCAGTACGTC.

This clonotype was observed at least ten times. The V gene is TRBV10-2, the J gene TRBJ1-3; D is unresolved. The CDR3 contains 13 residues. From germline, CDR1 is WSHSY and CDR2 SAAADI. V gave up 6 bases and J gave up 3 bases, with 9 bases separating them. The CDR3 DNA reads TGCGCCAGCAGGGTCCCCGTTGGAAACACCATATATTTT. Amino acid sequence: CASRVPVGNTIYF.

The table lists this clonotype with many counts. The chain carries TRBV6-6 and TRBJ2-3, with D uncertain. The CDR3 has 13 amino acids. The V end lost 0 bases, the J end lost 2 bases, and 3 bases lay between the germline ends. Germline CDR1 MNHNY, CDR2 SVGAGI (reference sequence). CDR3 DNA: TGTGCCAGCAGTTACTCCACCACAGATACGCAGTATTTT. The encoded protein is CASSYSTTDTQYF.

This clonotype was picked up a small number of times. The chain recombines TRBV6-1 with TRBJ1-5, with 12 bases that match TRBD1. The CDR3 runs to 16 residues. J lost 6 bases, V lost 6 bases, and 9 bases had no gene match. The germline V gene has CDR1 MNHNS and CDR2 SASEGT. The DNA of the CDR3 is TGTGCCAGCAGGTCCCTGGGACAGGGGGCCGGTCAGCCCCAGCATTTT. Translation gives CASRSLGQGAGQPQHF.

The chain links TRBV28 to TRBJ2-1; 7 bases fit TRBD2. In germline, CDR1 is MDHEN, CDR2 SYDVKM. This CDR3 has 15 amino acids. The CDR3 nucleotides are TGTGGCACCCGAAGAAGCTTCCGGGAGGTGAATGAGCAGTTCTTC. Its translation is CGTRRSFREVNEQFF.

A remark on this clonotype: At one end the junction does not follow the germline gene, possibly because of a read error. The chain has TRBV28 and TRBJ2-5, with 8 bases aligning to TRBD1. Germline V gene data show CDR1 as MDHEN and CDR2 as SYDVKM. The CDR3 runs to 15 residues. The CDR3 region has the DNA TGTTCCAGCACCAGCGGACAGGGAGGACAAGAGACCCAGTACTTC. It specifies CSSTSGQGGQETQYF.

The chain couples TRBV7-9 to TRBJ1-1; D is ambiguous. This CDR3 is built from 16 residues. The germline V gene has CDR1 SEHNR and CDR2 FQNEAQ (reference sequence). V lost 1 base and J lost 0, with 12 bases in between. The CDR3 DNA follows: TGTGCCAGCAGCTTAGGAACCCAGGCAATGAACACTGAAGCTTTCTTT. Its translation is CASSLGTQAMNTEAFF.

This clonotype has ten or more counts. The CDR3 sequence: CASSVPGEGTDTQYF. Here the CDR3 DNA reads TGTGCCAGCAGTGTTCCAGGGGAGGGCACAGATACGCAGTATTTT. This chain uses TRBV28 with TRBJ2-3; the D gene could be TRBD1 or TRBD2 (6 bases each). V was shortened by 5 bases and J by 1 base, with 13 bases between the two germline ends. The CDR3 spans 15 residues. Germline V gives CDR1 MDHEN, CDR2 SYDVKM.

This clonotype has just a few counts. The CDR3 here is CASSPAAKQETQYF. The CDR3 DNA follows: TGTGCCAGCAGCCCCGCGGCCAAACAAGAGACCCAGTACTTC. This chain links TRBV7-9 with TRBJ2-5; D is uncertain. Trimming shortened V by 5 bases and J by 2 bases, and 12 bases separated the two germline ends. The CDR3 length is 14 residues. Germline lookup yields CDR1 SEHNR and CDR2 FQNEAQ (reference sequence). Variable domain in full (rest from reference TRBV7-9 and TRBJ2-5): DTGVSQNPRHKITKRGQNVTFRCDPISEHNRLYWYRQTLGQGPEFLTYFQNEAQLEKSRLLSDRFSAERPKGSFSTLEIQRTEQGDSAMYLCASSPAAKQETQYFGPGTRLLVL.

The chain links TRBV27 to TRBJ2-3; D is unclear. V lost 6 bases, J lost 5 bases, and 12 bases lay in between. The CDR3 has 13 amino acids. Looked up from germline, CDR1 is MNHEY and CDR2 is SMNVEV (reference sequence). The CDR3 region has the DNA TGTGCCAGCAGGGACCTTCTTTTAGATACGCAGTATTTT. It specifies CASRDLLLDTQYF.

Comments on this clonotype: Being one base from a much bigger clone, this may be a read error. The genes are TRBV27 and TRBJ1-2; D ambiguous. The CDR3 sequence is 14 residues long. CDR1 and CDR2 (germline): MNHEY, SMNVEV (reference sequence). The CDR3 sequence is CTSSSTEAVGGYTF. The CDR3 DNA reads TGTACCAGCAGTTCAACAGAGGCCGTAGGTGGCTACACCTTC.

The rearrangement uses TRBV5-1 and TRBJ2-3; the D gene is possibly TRBD2 (6 bases). CDR3 length equals 15 residues. Per germline, CDR1 SGHRS and CDR2 YFSETQ. Trimming stripped 2 bases from V and 1 base from J, with 11 bases between. Here the CDR3 DNA reads TGCGCCAGCAGCTTAACTAGCCCACGCACAGATACGCAGTATTTT. It encodes CASSLTSPRTDTQYF.